The source of this TCR beta chain is a study of T cells in Graves' hyperthyroidism and ophthalmopathy (dated 2019 in TCRdb). For the study in its entirety: Peripheral blood samples were taken at the time of initial diagnosis, prior to any treatment. To identify distinguishing TCR V-J signatures, a discovery cohort of roughly 100 patients was used, comprising 43 with Graves' ophthalmopathy and around 57 with stable Graves' hyperthyroidism. Whether ophthalmopathy could be predicted prospectively was tested in an independent validation cohort made up of 18 to 20 hyperthyroidism patients plus 17 patients who later progressed to ophthalmopathy. The 85 to 100 discovery patients were randomly split 7:3 into training and test sets. In more than five Graves' hyperthyroidism patients, the study also compared T-cell repertoires from thyroid tissue with T-cell repertoires from blood. Following sampling, methimazole starting at 30 mg daily was given to hyperthyroidism patients, and high-dose intravenous methylprednisolone was given to ophthalmopathy patients. TCR Vbeta CDR3 sequencing of 120 to 150 peripheral blood samples (43 ophthalmopathy, approximately 80 hyperthyroidism and roughly 17 progressor patients) is reported in the paper.

Study-wide conclusions, independent of this receptor: A model built on a 13 V-J signature distinguished ophthalmopathy from stable hyperthyroidism, reaching 85% to 90% sensitivity and around 81% specificity in cross-validation and 80%/75% in testing. In validation, the model predicted progression to ophthalmopathy a median of about 6.5 months before onset, with about 70% sensitivity and just under 75% specificity. Most expanded thyroid clonotypes (frequency above 0.001) were also found in blood, which suggests that blood repertoires may mirror thyroid immune responses. Sample size was not statistically predetermined, and blinding of investigators to group allocation was not performed.

Amplification of TCR beta CDR3 regions was carried out from RNA transcripts. A first-round RT-PCR of the TCR CDR3 used the HTBI primer set with the Qiagen OneStep RT-PCR kit. The libraries were constructed in a second round of multiplex PCR and then size-selected and purified. The libraries were sequenced on an Illumina HiSeq2000 using paired-end 100 bp reads. The paper's data handling went like this. SOAPnuke was used to process the raw data, removing reads that contained adapters or uncalled bases, had a mean Phred below 15, or lacked an exact match to the constant primer or identifier. COPE v1.2.5 was used to merge the high-quality paired reads, and each unique nucleotide sequence was defined as a clonotype. MiTCR v1.1 was used to align the clonotypes against IMGT TRBV, TRBD and TRBJ reference segments. Analysis was restricted to V-J combinations with a frequency above 0.0001, which covered 98% to 99.2% of repertoires. A TCS score was defined as the ratio between F50 (clonal expansion) and ExV (chaos), using BLOSUM62-based TCRdist between CDR3 peptides within each V-J. Welch's t-statistics and random forest reduced roughly 540 V-J features to roughly 13, which were used in a naive Bayes classifier (R e1071). Clones were called with MiXCR by TCRdb after fastp trimmed the public reads at Q25, and only in-frame beta chains were retained. Every distinct CDR3 protein forms one entry, paired with its most common genes and DNA. The V and J calls follow TCRdb's processing rather than the paper's. The sample table contains roughly 600,000 distinct CDR3 sequences; only one count was recorded for about 14% of them. The ten largest clonotypes hold approximately 12% of the sample.

V has 5 bases trimmed and J has 6 bases trimmed; junction bases matching no gene number 9. From the cysteine through the phenylalanine, the CDR3 covers 14 amino acids. Only the CDR3 region is kept as DNA, spanning 42 bases read in frame from base 1. CDR1 and CDR2 are read off the germline V gene (reference sequence) as MNHEY and SMNVEV. A note on this clonotype: Its specific antigen is unknown. Base qualities are not at hand, and no much larger clone is one base apart.

In the ophthalmopathy patients, disease was moderately to severely active, with a Clinical Activity Score of 3 or more, a NOSPECS grade of 4 or more, and a duration of less than 3 months. Patients with uncontrolled infections, other autoimmune diseases, pregnancy or lactation were excluded. Diagnoses were based on clinical symptoms, serum thyroxine and TRAb, thyroid ultrasound and orbital computed tomography. PBMCs were isolated from 10 ml of fresh peripheral blood by Ficoll-Paque density gradient centrifugation. Trizol reagent was used to extract total RNA, and RNA quality was then checked on an Agilent 2100 Bioanalyzer.

The chain is made from TRBV27 and TRBJ2-7, and 8 bases in between align with TRBD2. The receptor was derived from a woman between 45 and 60 years old with Graves' ophthalmopathy. Material for sequencing was blood. Read as DNA, the sequence is TGTGCCAGCAGTAATAGCGGGATCGGTCGCGAGCAGTACTTC. This encodes CASSNSGIGREQYF.